This T cell receptor (beta chain) was identified in a study of blood T cell repertoires in COVID-19. Study information: The origin of the acute and convalescent COVID-19 samples was the United States, Italy and Spain. T cells, B-cell-depleted T cells, or PBMCs provided the cDNA or gDNA that served as material.

The authors' processing: Scientists estimated how many nucleated cells there were by amplifying reference gene primers. Generated by immunoSEQ multiplex PCR, the TCRdb table keeps only in-frame clones and is missing some. The DNA gave D and trimming, while V, J and clone size come from that table. The sample contains roughly 260,000 clones, about nine tenths of which appear only once. CDR1 is SGDLS, CDR2 YYNGEE, per germline. V was clipped by 2 bases and J by 3 bases; unmatched bases: 5. The CDR3 contains 14 residues. V gene TRBV9 combines with J gene TRBJ2-7; 7 bases map to TRBD2. Input material: peripheral blood. This receptor was identified in a middle-aged man who had recovered from COVID-19. CDR3: CASSVGGSGYEQYF. DNA of the CDR3: TGTGCCAGCAGCGTCGGGGGGTCCGGCTACGAGCAGTACTTC. The whole variable domain, remainder taken from reference TRBV9 and TRBJ2-7, is DSGVTQTPKHLITATGQRVTLRCSPRSGDLSVYWYQQSLDQGLQFLIQYYNGEERAKGNILERFSAQQFPDLHSELNLSSLELGDSALYFCASSVGGSGYEQYFGPGTRLTVT.